This T cell receptor (beta chain) was recovered during a study of human T cells and chemical hapten exposure. Broader study findings: The number of TCRs over 1 in 1000 frequency stayed unchanged after DPC. Significantly more large CDR3 similarity clusters arose among expanded TCRs than among controls.

Concerning this clonotype itself: Its specificity is not known.

As for time point: pre-sensitization, week 0. Treatment described: therapeutic diphenylcyclopropenone sensitization with weekly scalp DPC. It was from unfractionated whole blood that total RNA was extracted. Individual cDNA molecules each carried unique molecular identifiers attached by the library. TCRdb analysed the RACE reads with MiXCR anew, one entry per CDR3 protein. Here the sample spans around 330,000 distinct CDR3 sequences, around 5.5% being singletons. The sequence came from a woman between 18 and 30 years old with alopecia areata. Some clones in this sample may be carry-over from other donors' samples. The source was whole blood, collected in connection with sensitization to the hapten diphenylcyclopropenone (DPC).

The CDR3 coding sequence is TGTGCCACCAGTGATTATCGGGGCACAGATACGCAGTATTTT. Protein: CATSDYRGTDTQYF. The rearrangement uses TRBV24-1 and TRBJ2-3; D not certain. The CDR3 has 14 amino acids. V lost 2 bases and J lost 1, with 6 bases in between. Germline V gene data show CDR1 as KGHDR and CDR2 as SFDVKD.